This TCR beta chain was observed in a study of shared clonotypes between healthy human individuals. Generated by immunoSEQ multiplex PCR, the TCRdb table keeps only in-frame clones and is missing some. The profile shows about 2.5 million clones, less than 95% of them singletons. V was shortened by 4 bases and J by 1 base, with 10 bases between the two germline ends. The CDR3 consists of 13 residues. The germline V gene has CDR1 SQVTM and CDR2 ANQGSEA. The chain uses TRBV29-1 and TRBJ1-2, with D possibly TRBD1 on 6 matching bases. The material sequenced was naive CD4+ T cells from PBMCs. Subset given: CD45RA+ positively selected. The TCR was taken from a man between 18 and 35 years old in good health. Some clones in this sample may be carry-over from other donors' samples. The CDR3 sequence is CSVGVQGNYGYTF. CDR3 DNA sequence: TGCAGCGTTGGCGTACAGGGTAACTATGGCTACACCTTC.